These 9 T cell receptor beta chains were all obtained from the same sample, sequenced in a study of blood T cell repertoires in COVID-19. Profiled with immunoSEQ multiplex PCR; TCRdb holds only in-frame clones, not every one. The top ten clones hold over 3.5% of a sample with some 200,000 clones, more than 75% of them seen once. Sequences were obtained from peripheral blood. Receptors were obtained from a man younger than 35 with active or convalescent COVID-19.

The genes are TRBV7-2 and TRBJ1-5; D is perhaps TRBD1 (5 bases). The CDR3 has 13 residues. Germline CDR1 and CDR2: SGHTA and FQGNSA. Trimming removed 5 bases from V and 7 bases from J, with 12 bases in between. The DNA of the CDR3 is TGTGCCAGCAGCGAGAAGGGGAACCAGCCCCAGCATTTT. As protein: CASSEKGNQPQHF.

The rearrangement joins TRBV6-2 or TRBV6-3 to TRBJ2-7, with 12 bases lining up with TRBD2. V was clipped by 2 bases and J by 3 bases; unmatched bases: 8. Looked up from germline, CDR1 is MNHEY and CDR2 is SVGEGT. This CDR3 region has 17 residues. CDR3 residues: CASSYPPRTSGVYEQYF. DNA of the CDR3: TGTGCCAGCAGTTACCCACCAAGGACTAGCGGGGTCTACGAGCAGTACTTC.

The gene calls are TRBV5-1 and TRBJ2-5; D may be TRBD2 (5 bases). The ends were cut back, 0 bases at V and 0 bases at J, with 12 bases in the middle. Per germline, CDR1 SGHRS and CDR2 YFSETQ. The CDR3 has 16 residues. Here the CDR3 reads CASSLVPDSYQETQYF. CDR3 coding DNA: TGCGCCAGCAGCTTGGTGCCGGACTCGTACCAAGAGACCCAGTACTTC. Combining the CDR3 with reference TRBV5-1 and TRBJ2-5 gives the whole variable domain KAGVTQTPRYLIKTRGQQVTLSCSPISGHRSVSWYQQTPGQGLQFLFEYFSETQRNKGNFPGRFSGRQFSNSRSEMNVSTLELGDSALYLCASSLVPDSYQETQYFGPGTRLLVL.

This clone was detected once. This sequence joins TRBV6-6 and TRBJ1-6, with 8 bases matching TRBD1. V shed 6 bases, J shed 8 bases, and the junction held 6 bases outside the gene matches. The V gene's germline CDR1 is MNHNY and CDR2 SVGAGI (reference sequence). This CDR3 has 14 amino acids. This CDR3 reads CASSRTGPDSPLHF. Here the CDR3 DNA reads TGTGCCAGCAGCCGGACAGGGCCAGATTCACCCCTCCACTTT.

The chain couples TRBV19 to TRBJ2-1; TRBD2 matches 8 bases. This CDR3 has 14 amino acids. The germline CDR1 and CDR2 sequences are LNHDA and SQIVND (reference sequence). Germline trimming cut 8 bases from V and 1 base from J; bases unmatched to any gene: 4. In nucleotides, the CDR3 is TGTGCCAGTTCGGGGGGGTCTTCCTACAATGAGCAGTTCTTC. Its protein is CASSGGSSYNEQFF.

The chain employs TRBV27 and TRBJ1-2; 7 bases map to TRBD1. CDR1 MNHEY and CDR2 SMNVEV come from the germline V gene (reference sequence). After removal of 2 bases from V and 4 bases from J, the junction contained 4 bases not matched to a gene. The CDR3 consists of 14 residues. The CDR3 DNA follows: TGTGCCAGCAGTTTAAAGACAGGGATCTATGGCTACACCTTC. Residues: CASSLKTGIYGYTF.

This clone was detected once. The J gene is TRBJ2-7, the V gene TRBV13; 7 nucleotides line up with TRBD2. This CDR3 has 16 residues. The germline V gene encodes CDR1 PRHDT and CDR2 FYEKMQ (reference sequence). With V trimmed by 5 bases and J by 3 bases, 13 bases remained unmatched. The CDR3 loop is CASSPLLGTTIYEQYF. CDR3 in DNA: TGTGCCAGCAGCCCCCTACTCGGGACTACTATCTACGAGCAGTACTTC.

In regard to this clone: Other DNA sequences within the sample encode an identical CDR3. The CDR3: CASSSQGNTEAFF. The CDR3 nucleotides are TGTGCCAGCAGCTCTCAGGGGAACACTGAAGCTTTCTTT. This chain joins TRBV7-3 and TRBJ1-1, with D tentatively TRBD1 (5 bases). V gave up 4 bases and J gave up 1 base, with 7 bases separating them. The CDR3 is made up of 13 amino acids. Germline loops: CDR1 SGHTA, CDR2 FQGTGA.

The chain has TRBV24-1 and TRBJ2-5; possible D gene TRBD1, 5 bases. The CDR3 loop spans 13 amino acids. Trimming took off 4 bases at V and 6 bases at J, with 11 bases between the two ends. Germline CDR1 is KGHDR and CDR2 is SFDVKD. The CDR3 DNA reads TGTGCCACCAGTGAGGCGACAGAAAAGACCCAGTACTTC. The encoded protein is CATSEATEKTQYF.